This T cell receptor beta chain was captured in a study of blood T cell repertoires in COVID-19. Germline V gene lookup returns CDR1 SGHNT and CDR2 YENEEA. V shed 0 bases and J 7 bases; nucleotides not matched to a gene: 5. This CDR3 is 14 amino acids long. In the study's own analysis: From reference gene primer amplification, estimates of nucleated cell counts were derived. Here immunoSEQ multiplex PCR was the method, and the copy in TCRdb shows in-frame clones only, minus some. Clone size and V and J calls were adopted from that table, with D and trimming inferred from the DNA. Of more than 150,000 clones listed, 84% are singletons. This clone appeared once.

This chain joins TRBV11-3 and TRBJ2-7; the match to TRBD1 covers 8 bases. The receptor was isolated from a man aged 25-45 years with active or convalescent COVID-19. Sequenced sample: peripheral blood. The CDR3 protein is CASSLEWDRIEQYF. CDR3 nucleotides: TGTGCCAGCAGCTTAGAATGGGACAGGATTGAGCAGTACTTC.